This T cell receptor (beta chain) was captured by sequencing in a study of T cell responses to AZD1222 COVID-19 vaccine. Broader study findings: Spike regions recognized by vaccine-associated CD4 TCRs spanned the protein, led by 160-218 and 743-854. Only after the peak T cell response were repertoires sampled.

Profiled with immunoSEQ multiplex PCR; TCRdb holds only in-frame clones, not every one. The repertoire has 90,000 to 100,000 clones, 88% of them found once; the top ten carry 15% to 20%. This clone was observed once. Its target is unknown. The CDR3 consists of 16 residues. V gave up 0 bases and J gave up 1 base, with 13 bases separating them. Germline V gene lookup returns CDR1 SEHNR and CDR2 FQNEAQ (reference sequence). This rearrangement joins TRBV7-9 to TRBJ2-7; D is undetermined. The TCR originated in an adult who received the AZD1222 COVID-19 vaccine. The material was peripheral blood, obtained 28 days after the second AZD1222 dose. CDR3 loop: CASSLAVAGSSYEQYF. The CDR3 bases are TGTGCCAGCAGCTTAGCGGTGGCAGGAAGTTCCTACGAGCAGTACTTC.